The text below deals with one TCR beta chain. Its antigen is unidentified. Germline and junction disagree at one end, which may indicate a read error. Distinct nucleotide sequences in the sample also encode this CDR3. CDR3 size: 15 residues. Germline-derived CDR1 and CDR2 are LGHDT and YNNKEL (reference sequence). Profiling relied on immunoSEQ multiplex PCR, and the TCRdb table lists in-frame clones only, not all of them. This table holds around 180,000 clones, roughly 92% found once. This specimen belongs to a study of T cell responses to AZD1222 COVID-19 vaccine. Whole-study findings and limits: Repertoire samples came only from after the peak T cell response. Vaccination with two AZD1222 doses was followed by a rise in Spike-specific TCR breadth and depth.

The chain combines TRBV3-1 (or the pseudogene TRBV3-2) with TRBJ1-3; D remains ambiguous. The clonotype comes from an adult who received the AZD1222 COVID-19 vaccine. Specimen: peripheral blood, collected 28 days after the second AZD1222 dose. The CDR3 here is CASSQITQRGNTIYF. The CDR3 nucleotides are TGCGCCAGCAGCCAGATCACACAGCGTGGAAACACCATATATTTT.